These 22 T cell receptor beta chains originate from one sample sequenced in a study of T cells in Graves' hyperthyroidism and ophthalmopathy. TCR beta CDR3 sequences were amplified from RNA transcripts. Using the HTBI primer set, a first-round RT-PCR was run on the TCR CDR3. Each CDR3 protein is one row after TCRdb ran MiXCR on the multiplex PCR reads. The sample contains hundreds of thousands of distinct CDR3 sequences, 12% to 15% of which appear only once. The specimen was blood. These receptors all stem from a woman aged 60-75 years with Graves' ophthalmopathy.

This chain connects TRBV7-9 to TRBJ2-1, with 9 bases that match TRBD2. Germline CDR1 and CDR2: SEHNR and FQNEAQ (reference sequence). V shed 0 bases, J shed 9 bases, and the junction held 6 bases outside the gene matches. The CDR3 loop spans 15 amino acids. Here the CDR3 reads CASSLAVLAGREQFF. CDR3 nucleotide sequence: TGTGCCAGCAGCTTAGCAGTTCTAGCGGGACGTGAGCAGTTCTTC. Using reference TRBV7-9 and TRBJ2-1 for the parts outside the CDR3, the full variable domain is DTGVSQNPRHKITKRGQNVTFRCDPISEHNRLYWYRQTLGQGPEFLTYFQNEAQLEKSRLLSDRFSAERPKGSFSTLEIQRTEQGDSAMYLCASSLAVLAGREQFFGPGTRLTVL.

This clonotype has ten or more counts. J is TRBJ2-5 and V is TRBV7-2, with D uncertain. Trimming left V 5 bases short and J 3 bases short, with 10 bases between. Germline values: CDR1 SGHTA, CDR2 FQGNSA. This CDR3 spans 13 amino acids. CDR3 protein: CASSPYSEETQYF. The CDR3 DNA sequence: TGTGCCAGCAGCCCCTACAGTGAAGAGACCCAGTACTTC.

The V call is TRBV20-1, the J call TRBJ2-7; D not resolved. The V gene's germline CDR1 is DFQATT and CDR2 SNEGSKA (reference sequence). With 0 bases removed from V and 3 bases from J, the gap between germline ends came to 15 bases. The CDR3 runs to 15 residues. CDR3 coding DNA: TGCAGTGCTAGAGATCTGCTAGGTCCCCTCTACGAGCAGTACTTC. It codes for CSARDLLGPLYEQYF.

This clonotype was detected a few times. The chain is built from TRBV20-1 and TRBJ2-5; TRBD1 aligns across 10 bases. The germline gives CDR1 DFQATT, CDR2 SNEGSKA (reference sequence). The CDR3 covers 13 residues. Trimming took 5 bases from V and 2 from J; bases not matched to a gene: 2. The CDR3 sequence: CSARTGGQETQYF. In DNA form, the CDR3 reads TGCAGTGCTCGGACAGGGGGACAAGAGACCCAGTACTTC.

In its sample, this clonotype was seen a few times. The chain joins TRBV7-8 to TRBJ2-1; D may be TRBD2 (5 bases). This CDR3 contains 14 residues. The germline V gene encodes CDR1 SGHVS and CDR2 FQNEAQ. The V end was cut by 5 bases, the J end by 0 bases, with 8 bases between. The CDR3 spells CASSIRDSYNEQFF. For the CDR3, the DNA is TGTGCCAGCAGCATCCGGGACTCCTACAATGAGCAGTTCTTC.

This clonotype was recorded many times. J is TRBJ1-1 and V is TRBV15; TRBD1 matches 9 bases. The germline V gene has CDR1 LNHNV and CDR2 YYDKDF (reference sequence). V gave up 6 bases and J gave up 10 bases; unmatched junction bases: 9. The CDR3 totals 13 residues. The DNA for the CDR3 is TGTGCCACCAGAACCTCTACGGGACAGGGAGCTTTCTTT. It encodes CATRTSTGQGAFF.

This clonotype was recorded at least ten times. The chain recombines TRBV6-1 with TRBJ1-2; no firm D call. Trimming cost V 2 bases and J 3 bases, with 13 bases left between them. CDR1 is MNHNS and CDR2 is SASEGT in the germline V gene. CDR3 length equals 15 residues. In DNA, the CDR3 is TGTGCCAGCAGTGAAAGGGCAGGAGCCCACTATGGCTACACCTTC. It translates to CASSERAGAHYGYTF.

The sample holds many counts of this clonotype. V usage is TRBV7-6 and J usage is TRBJ2-7; 8 positions agree with TRBD2. V dropped 1 base and J dropped 2; count of bases not matched to a gene: 4. The CDR3 length is 15 residues. Germline CDR1 and CDR2: SGHVS and FNYEAQ. CDR3 coding DNA: TGTGCCAGCAGCTTAGTGCCGCGGGAGGCCTACGAGCAGTACTTC. This translates into CASSLVPREAYEQYF.

This clonotype showed up many times. The rearrangement joins TRBV7-2 to TRBJ1-1; D gene unclear. The length of the CDR3 is 10 residues. Germline CDR1 and CDR2: SGHTA and FQGNSA. Trimming removed 7 bases at V and 4 bases at J, with 4 bases between. The CDR3 nucleotides read TGTGCCAGCATAGTCACTGAAGCTTTCTTT. Its protein product is CASIVTEAFF.

This clonotype was recorded at least ten times. This chain links TRBV7-2 with TRBJ2-3; 14 bases match TRBD2. The CDR3 runs 16 residues. Germline loops: CDR1 SGHTA, CDR2 FQGNSA. Trimming cost V 5 bases and J 10 bases; bases outside gene matches: 11. CDR3 in amino acids: CASSPAGTSGRRPQYF. The CDR3 DNA follows: TGTGCCAGCAGCCCCGCCGGGACTAGCGGGAGAAGGCCGCAGTATTTT.

Concerning this clonotype itself: Given a much more abundant clone one base away, this may be a read error. The V call is TRBV11-2, the J call TRBJ2-7; D not resolved. From germline, CDR1 is SGHAT and CDR2 FQNNGV. CDR3 size: 12 residues. This CDR3 reads CANSTGPYEQYF. The CDR3 nucleotides are TGTGCCAACAGCACGGGCCCCTACGAGCAGTACTTC.

This clonotype was found many times. The gene calls are TRBV20-1 and TRBJ1-1, with D possibly being TRBD1 (6 bases). In germline, CDR1 is DFQATT, CDR2 SNEGSKA (reference sequence). V dropped 6 bases and J dropped 1 base, with 9 bases sitting between them. This CDR3 region has 12 residues. The CDR3 DNA is TGCAGTGCCGCGACAGGGAACACTGAAGCTTTCTTT. It encodes CSAATGNTEAFF.

The sample holds many counts of this clonotype. The CDR3 DNA sequence: TGTGCCAGCAGTTTATTTAGCGGGAGGAGAAATACGCAGTATTTT. Its translation: CASSLFSGRRNTQYF. The genes are TRBV28 and TRBJ2-3; TRBD2 aligns across 10 bases. V was pared by 1 base and J by 7 bases, with 5 bases of the junction left unmatched. The germline V gene has CDR1 MDHEN and CDR2 SYDVKM. The length of the CDR3 is 15 residues.

This clonotype has a count of ten or more. The gene calls are TRBV2 and TRBJ2-7, with TRBD2 matching 11 bases. The V gene end was trimmed by 5 bases and the J gene end by 2 bases; junction bases not matched to a gene: 8. Germline V lookup: CDR1 SNHLY, CDR2 FYNNEI. CDR3 size: 16 residues. The CDR3 loop is CASSLKTSGITYEQYF. CDR3 sequence (DNA): TGTGCCAGCAGTCTCAAGACTAGCGGGATAACCTACGAGCAGTACTTC.

This clonotype was counted many times. The rearrangement uses TRBV5-1 and TRBJ2-5; possibly TRBD2 for D (6 bases). V lost 1 base to trimming and J lost 4 bases, with 20 bases between them. The germline gives CDR1 SGHRS, CDR2 YFSETQ. The CDR3 is 17 amino acids. Written as DNA, the CDR3 is TGCGCCAGCAGCTTGACACCGGGACTCAATATGGGAGAGACCCAGTACTTC. It is translated as CASSLTPGLNMGETQYF.

The V and J genes are TRBV6-4 and TRBJ2-3; D gene ambiguous. Germline values: CDR1 MRHNA, CDR2 SNTAGT. The CDR3 loop spans 13 amino acids. The V end was cut by 0 bases, the J end by 5 bases, with 6 bases between. Here the CDR3 reads CASSDSPGDTQYF. CDR3 nucleotides: TGTGCCAGCAGTGACTCGCCGGGAGATACGCAGTATTTT.

This clonotype has at least ten counts. The V and J genes are TRBV2 and TRBJ2-5; 8 nucleotides match TRBD1. This CDR3 spans 15 amino acids. The germline V gene has CDR1 SNHLY and CDR2 FYNNEI. V was pared by 2 bases and J by 2 bases, with 4 bases of the junction left unmatched. This CDR3 is CASSEKGDRQETQYF. The CDR3 DNA sequence: TGTGCCAGCAGTGAAAAGGGGGACAGGCAAGAGACCCAGTACTTC.

This clonotype was seen a handful of times. With a much larger clone just one base away, this may be a read error. The chain uses TRBV3-1 and TRBJ2-1; 11 bases map to TRBD2. Looked up from germline, CDR1 is LGHDT and CDR2 is YNNKEL (reference sequence). The CDR3 runs 14 residues. The DNA for the CDR3 is TGTGCCAACAGCCAACTAGCGGGAGACTATGAGCAGTTCTTC. Its protein product is CANSQLAGDYEQFF.

This clonotype was counted many times. V is TRBV28 and J is TRBJ2-7; TRBD2 matches 13 bases. J gave up 9 bases and V 8 bases, and 7 bases lay outside the gene matches. The CDR3 is 13 amino acids. Germline CDR1 is MDHEN and CDR2 is SYDVKM. CDR3 in amino acids: CASGGLAGIGQYF. For the CDR3, the DNA is TGTGCCAGCGGGGGACTAGCGGGAATCGGGCAGTACTTC.

This clonotype was detected many times. The chain carries TRBV11-2 and TRBJ2-3; 8 nucleotides line up with TRBD2. J was trimmed by 6 bases and V by 3 bases; bases with no gene match: 5. Germline lookup yields CDR1 SGHAT and CDR2 FQNNGV. There are 14 residues in the CDR3. DNA of the CDR3: TGTGCCAGCAGCTTCGTCGGGAGGGCCGATACGCAGTATTTT. It specifies CASSFVGRADTQYF.

This clonotype was observed a handful of times. This chain joins TRBV6-9 and TRBJ1-2; possibly TRBD1 for D (5 bases). V was clipped by 4 bases and J by 7 bases, with 19 bases between them. The CDR3 has 15 amino acids. Looked up from germline, CDR1 is MNHGY and CDR2 is SVAAGI. The CDR3 region is CASSFSPELGGGYTF. In DNA form, the CDR3 reads TGTGCCAGCAGTTTTTCCCCCGAGCTTGGGGGTGGCTACACCTTC.

This clonotype was observed a handful of times. The rearrangement links TRBV27 to TRBJ2-4; D gene uncertain. V lost 6 bases and J 3 bases, leaving 9 bases between the germline ends. The CDR3 consists of 13 residues. From germline, CDR1 is MNHEY and CDR2 SMNVEV (reference sequence). The CDR3 loop reads CASSPWGKNIQYF. Written as DNA, the CDR3 is TGTGCCAGCAGCCCCTGGGGCAAAAACATTCAGTACTTC.